Following are 2 T cell receptor beta chains from one sample sequenced in a study of vaccination effects on CD4 cells after COVID-19. What these receptors recognize is not known. Using viral peptide pools, the ViraFEST assay grew out antigen-specific CD4+ T cells prior to sequencing. After more than 8 days in culture, the CD4+ T cells were isolated. Vaccinees lacked prior SARS-CoV-2 infection and tested negative for nucleocapsid antibodies. TCRdb keeps only in-frame clones here, not all; method: immunoSEQ multiplex PCR. The data contain tens of thousands of clones, around 75% of them seen just once; the ten biggest clones take up 3.5% to 4.5%. The source was CD4+ T cells from PBMCs cultured with HCoV-OC43 spike peptides, collected before COVID-19 vaccination. The sample's subset: HCoV-OC43 spike overlapping peptide pool stimulation. Source of these receptors: a human donor who received a COVID-19 vaccine.

The chain employs TRBV7-9 and TRBJ1-1; D gene uncertain. Germline lookup yields CDR1 SEHNR and CDR2 FQNEAQ (reference sequence). V lost 3 bases and J 6 bases, leaving 8 bases between the germline ends. The CDR3 covers 12 residues. The DNA for the CDR3 is TGTGCCAGCAGCTTTCAGGACTCTGAAGCTTTCTTT. It specifies CASSFQDSEAFF.

The CDR3 coding sequence is TGTGCCAGCAGCTTGGCATCGGGGGTTGGGGAGACCCAGTACTTC. Protein sequence: CASSLASGVGETQYF. The rearrangement uses TRBV5-5 and TRBJ2-5, with D perhaps TRBD2 (6 bases). The germline gives CDR1 SGHKS, CDR2 YYEKEE (reference sequence). V shed 0 bases and J shed 5 bases, with 14 bases lying between them. The CDR3 has 15 residues.